Given below is one T cell receptor beta chain in context. Profiling relied on immunoSEQ multiplex PCR, and the TCRdb table lists in-frame clones only, not all of them. The sample has about 160,000 clones; roughly 84% are singletons. This entry is derived from a study of cytomegalovirus exposure and HLA in healthy donors. The V gene lost 0 bases and the J gene lost 4 bases, with 12 bases spanning the gap. The CDR3 has 15 residues. Germline lookup yields CDR1 SGHRS and CDR2 YFSETQ. Specimen: PBMCs. The J gene is TRBJ2-3, the V gene TRBV5-1, with a possible D match to TRBD2 (5 bases). The sequence was obtained from a man aged 25-45 years in good health and CMV-seropositive. The CDR3 nucleotides are TGCGCCAGCAGCTTGGCCGGGGAAACCTCAGATACGCAGTATTTT. Protein: CASSLAGETSDTQYF.